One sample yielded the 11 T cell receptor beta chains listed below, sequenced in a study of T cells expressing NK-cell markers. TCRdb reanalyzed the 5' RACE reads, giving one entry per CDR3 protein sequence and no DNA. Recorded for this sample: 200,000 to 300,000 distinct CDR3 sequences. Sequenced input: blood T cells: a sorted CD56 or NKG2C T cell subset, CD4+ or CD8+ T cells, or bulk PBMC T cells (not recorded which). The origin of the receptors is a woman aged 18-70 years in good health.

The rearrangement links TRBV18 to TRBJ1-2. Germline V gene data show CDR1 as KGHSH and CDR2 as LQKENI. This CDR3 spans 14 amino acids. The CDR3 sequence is CASSPQGWGDGYTF.

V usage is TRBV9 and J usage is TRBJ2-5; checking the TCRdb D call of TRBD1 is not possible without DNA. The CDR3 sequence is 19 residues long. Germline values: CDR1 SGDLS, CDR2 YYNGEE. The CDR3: CASSVSPGTGGLLGETQYF.

The CDR3 reads CASTAGTVLTPMNTEAFF. V usage is TRBV12-3 or TRBV12-4 and J usage is TRBJ1-1; TCRdb picks TRBD1, but there is no DNA to check that call. The CDR3 covers 18 residues.

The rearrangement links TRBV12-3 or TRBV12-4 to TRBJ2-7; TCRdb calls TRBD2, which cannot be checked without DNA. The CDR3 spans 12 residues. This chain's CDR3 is CASSPRVYEQYF.

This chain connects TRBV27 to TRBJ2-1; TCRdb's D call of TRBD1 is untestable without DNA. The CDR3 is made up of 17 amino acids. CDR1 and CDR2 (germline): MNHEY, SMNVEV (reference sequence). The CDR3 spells CASSLGLGLPAYNEQFF.

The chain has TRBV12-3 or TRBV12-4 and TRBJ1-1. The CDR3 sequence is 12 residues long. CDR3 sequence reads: CASSFRTVEAFF.

CDR3 in amino acids: CASSQDHRSSYEQYF. The genes are TRBV3-1 and TRBJ2-7. This CDR3 has 15 amino acids. The germline CDR1 and CDR2 sequences are LGHDT and YNNKEL (reference sequence).

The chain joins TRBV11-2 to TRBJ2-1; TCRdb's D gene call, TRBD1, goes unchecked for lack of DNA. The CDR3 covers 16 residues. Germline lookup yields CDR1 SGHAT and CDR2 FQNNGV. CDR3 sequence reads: CASSHRQGSSYNEQFF.

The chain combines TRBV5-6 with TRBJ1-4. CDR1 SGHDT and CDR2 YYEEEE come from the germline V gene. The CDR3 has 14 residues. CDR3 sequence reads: CASSLVHEEEKLFF.

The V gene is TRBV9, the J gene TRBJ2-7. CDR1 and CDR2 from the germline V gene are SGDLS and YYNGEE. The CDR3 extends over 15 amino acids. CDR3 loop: CASSVDSRLTYEQYF. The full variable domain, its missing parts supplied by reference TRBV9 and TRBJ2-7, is DSGVTQTPKHLITATGQRVTLRCSPRSGDLSVYWYQQSLDQGLQFLIQYYNGEERAKGNILERFSAQQFPDLHSELNLSSLELGDSALYFCASSVDSRLTYEQYFGPGTRLTVT.

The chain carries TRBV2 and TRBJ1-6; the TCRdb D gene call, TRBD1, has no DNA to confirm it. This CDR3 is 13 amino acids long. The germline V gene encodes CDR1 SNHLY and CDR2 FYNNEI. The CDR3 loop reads CASRDYRESPLHF.